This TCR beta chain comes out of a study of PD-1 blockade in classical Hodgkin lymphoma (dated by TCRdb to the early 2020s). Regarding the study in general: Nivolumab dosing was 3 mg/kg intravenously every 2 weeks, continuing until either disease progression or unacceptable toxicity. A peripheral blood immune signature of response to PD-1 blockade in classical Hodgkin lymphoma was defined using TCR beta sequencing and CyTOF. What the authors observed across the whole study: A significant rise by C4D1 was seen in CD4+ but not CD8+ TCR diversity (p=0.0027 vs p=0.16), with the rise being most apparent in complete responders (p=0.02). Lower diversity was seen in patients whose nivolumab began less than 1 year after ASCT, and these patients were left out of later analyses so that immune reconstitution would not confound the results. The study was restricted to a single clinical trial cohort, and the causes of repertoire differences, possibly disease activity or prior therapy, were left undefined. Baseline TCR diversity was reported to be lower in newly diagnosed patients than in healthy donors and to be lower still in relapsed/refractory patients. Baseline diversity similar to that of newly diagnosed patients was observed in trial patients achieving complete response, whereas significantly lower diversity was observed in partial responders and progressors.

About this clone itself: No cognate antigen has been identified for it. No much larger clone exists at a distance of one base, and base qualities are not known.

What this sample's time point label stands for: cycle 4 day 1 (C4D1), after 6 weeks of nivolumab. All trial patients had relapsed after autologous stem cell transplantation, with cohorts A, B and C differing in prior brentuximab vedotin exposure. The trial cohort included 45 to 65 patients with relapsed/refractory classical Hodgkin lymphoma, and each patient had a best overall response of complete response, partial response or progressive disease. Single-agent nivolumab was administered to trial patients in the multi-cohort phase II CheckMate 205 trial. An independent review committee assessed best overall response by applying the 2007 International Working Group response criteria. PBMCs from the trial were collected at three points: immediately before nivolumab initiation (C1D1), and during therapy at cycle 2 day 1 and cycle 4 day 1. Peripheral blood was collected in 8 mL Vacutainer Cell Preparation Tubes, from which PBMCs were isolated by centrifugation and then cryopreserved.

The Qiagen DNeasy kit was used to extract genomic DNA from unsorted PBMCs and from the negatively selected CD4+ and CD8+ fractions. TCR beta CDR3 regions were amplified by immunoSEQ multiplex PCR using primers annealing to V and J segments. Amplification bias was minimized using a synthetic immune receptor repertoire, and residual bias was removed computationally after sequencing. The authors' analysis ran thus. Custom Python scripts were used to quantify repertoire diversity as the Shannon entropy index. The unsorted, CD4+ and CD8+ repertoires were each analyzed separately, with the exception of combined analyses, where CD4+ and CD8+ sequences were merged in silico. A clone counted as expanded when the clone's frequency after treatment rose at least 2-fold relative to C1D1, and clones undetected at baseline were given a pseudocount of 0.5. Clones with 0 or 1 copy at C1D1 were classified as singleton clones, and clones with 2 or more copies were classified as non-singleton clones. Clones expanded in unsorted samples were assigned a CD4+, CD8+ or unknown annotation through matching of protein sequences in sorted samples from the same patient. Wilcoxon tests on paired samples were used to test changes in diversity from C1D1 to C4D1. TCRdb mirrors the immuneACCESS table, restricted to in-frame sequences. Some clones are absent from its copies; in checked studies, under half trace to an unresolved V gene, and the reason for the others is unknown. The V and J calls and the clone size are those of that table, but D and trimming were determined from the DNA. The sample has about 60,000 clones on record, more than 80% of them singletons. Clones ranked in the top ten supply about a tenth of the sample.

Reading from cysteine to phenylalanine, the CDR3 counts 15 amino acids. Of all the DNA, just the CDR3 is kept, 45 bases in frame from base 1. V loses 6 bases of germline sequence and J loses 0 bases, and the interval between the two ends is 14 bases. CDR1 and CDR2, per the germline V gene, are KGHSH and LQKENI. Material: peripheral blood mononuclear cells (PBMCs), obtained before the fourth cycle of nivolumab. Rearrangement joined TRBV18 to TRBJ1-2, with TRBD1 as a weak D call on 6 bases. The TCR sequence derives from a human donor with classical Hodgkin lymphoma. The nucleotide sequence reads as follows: TGTGCCAGCTCTTCCACAGGGAAAACTAACTATGGCTACACCTTC. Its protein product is CASSSTGKTNYGYTF.